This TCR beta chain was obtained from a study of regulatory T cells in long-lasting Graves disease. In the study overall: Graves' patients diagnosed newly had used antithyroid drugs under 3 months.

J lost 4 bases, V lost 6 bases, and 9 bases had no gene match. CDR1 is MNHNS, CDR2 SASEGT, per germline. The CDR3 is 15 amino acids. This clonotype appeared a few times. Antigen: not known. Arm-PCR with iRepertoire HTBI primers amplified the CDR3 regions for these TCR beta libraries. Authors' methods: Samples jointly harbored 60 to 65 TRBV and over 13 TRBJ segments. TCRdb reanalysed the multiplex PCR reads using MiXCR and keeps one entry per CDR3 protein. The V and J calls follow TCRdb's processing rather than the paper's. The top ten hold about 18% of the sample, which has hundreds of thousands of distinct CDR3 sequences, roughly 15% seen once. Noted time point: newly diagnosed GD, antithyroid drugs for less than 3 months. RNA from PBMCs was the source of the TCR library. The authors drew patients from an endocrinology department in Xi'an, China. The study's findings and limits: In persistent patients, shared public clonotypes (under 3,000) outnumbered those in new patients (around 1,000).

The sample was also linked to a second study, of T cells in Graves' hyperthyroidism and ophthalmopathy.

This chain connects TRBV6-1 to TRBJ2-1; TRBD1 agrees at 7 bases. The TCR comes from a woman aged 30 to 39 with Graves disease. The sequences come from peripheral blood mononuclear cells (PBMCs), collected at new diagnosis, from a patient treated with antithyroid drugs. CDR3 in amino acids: CASRTLDRLYNEQFF. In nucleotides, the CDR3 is TGTGCCAGCAGAACATTGGACAGGTTGTACAATGAGCAGTTCTTC.